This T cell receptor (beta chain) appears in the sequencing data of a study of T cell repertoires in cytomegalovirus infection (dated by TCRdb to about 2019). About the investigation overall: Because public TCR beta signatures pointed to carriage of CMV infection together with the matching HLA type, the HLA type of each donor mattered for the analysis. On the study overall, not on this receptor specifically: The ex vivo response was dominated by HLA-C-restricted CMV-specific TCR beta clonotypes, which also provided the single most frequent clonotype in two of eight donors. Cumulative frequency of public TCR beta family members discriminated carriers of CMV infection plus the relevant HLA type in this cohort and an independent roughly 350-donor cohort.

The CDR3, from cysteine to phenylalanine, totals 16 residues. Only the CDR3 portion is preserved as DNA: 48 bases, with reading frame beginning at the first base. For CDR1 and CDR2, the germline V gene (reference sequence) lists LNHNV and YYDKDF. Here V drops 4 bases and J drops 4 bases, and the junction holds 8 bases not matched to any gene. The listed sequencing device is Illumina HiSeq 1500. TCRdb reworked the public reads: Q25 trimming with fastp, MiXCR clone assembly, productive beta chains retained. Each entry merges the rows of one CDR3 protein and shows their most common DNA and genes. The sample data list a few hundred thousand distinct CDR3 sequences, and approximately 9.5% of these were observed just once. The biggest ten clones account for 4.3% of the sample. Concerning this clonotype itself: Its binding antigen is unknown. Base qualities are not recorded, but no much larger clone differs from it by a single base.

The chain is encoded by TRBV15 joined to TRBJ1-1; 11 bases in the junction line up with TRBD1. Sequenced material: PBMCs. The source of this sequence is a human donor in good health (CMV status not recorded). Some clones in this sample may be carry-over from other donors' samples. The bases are TGTGCCACCAGCACCCTCCCCGGGACAGGGGGCACTGAAGCTTTCTTT. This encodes CATSTLPGTGGTEAFF.